These 10 T cell receptor beta chains were all obtained from the same sample, sequenced in a study of blood T cell repertoires in COVID-19. Clones were read by immunoSEQ multiplex PCR, and TCRdb kept only the in-frame ones, dropping some. The data show about 50,000 clones, with around 84% seen just once and roughly 8.2% held by the top ten. Sequenced sample: peripheral blood. The receptor source for this set is a human donor in a cohort sampled during active COVID-19.

The chain joins TRBV23-1 to TRBJ2-4, with D tentatively TRBD1 (5 bases). TRBV23-1 is an open reading frame, and its role is uncertain. This CDR3 is 12 amino acids long. With 6 bases removed from V and 6 bases from J, the gap between germline ends came to 9 bases. CDR3 nucleotide sequence: TGCGCCAGCAGGGGGCCCGTAAACATTCAGTACTTC. Its protein product is CASRGPVNIQYF.

This clone was found a few times. The chain uses TRBV10-3 and TRBJ2-2, with TRBD2 matching 8 bases. Germline loops: CDR1 ENHRY, CDR2 SYGVKD. The CDR3 has 16 amino acids. V shed 2 bases, J shed 6 bases, and the junction held 8 bases outside the gene matches. CDR3 in amino acids: CAISELRTSRSGELFF. CDR3 bases: TGTGCCATCAGTGAGCTGAGGACTAGCCGGTCCGGGGAGCTGTTTTTT.

The chain combines TRBV7-2 with TRBJ1-1, with 7 bases identical to TRBD1. The CDR3 runs 17 residues. Germline values: CDR1 SGHTA, CDR2 FQGNSA. V shed 2 bases, J shed 0 bases, and the junction held 9 bases outside the gene matches. In DNA form, the CDR3 reads TGTGCCAGCAGCTTATTCGGGCGACAGGGTTTGAACACTGAAGCTTTCTTT. Protein sequence: CASSLFGRQGLNTEAFF.

CDR3 bases: TGTGCCACCAGCAGAGATCCCGGGAGGGCCCGTGAGACCCAGTACTTC. Encoded protein: CATSRDPGRARETQYF. V and J are TRBV15 and TRBJ2-5; 8 nucleotides agree with TRBD2. The length of the CDR3 is 16 residues. V gave up 0 bases and J gave up 5 bases; unmatched junction bases: 8. Germline-derived CDR1 and CDR2 are LNHNV and YYDKDF (reference sequence).

The chain has TRBV28 and TRBJ2-7; 8 bases line up with TRBD2. This CDR3 is 14 amino acids long. Germline CDR1 reads MDHEN; CDR2 reads SYDVKM. With V trimmed by 10 bases and J by 5 bases, 13 bases remained unmatched. The CDR3 here is CATTGGASGDEQYF. The CDR3, as DNA: TGTGCCACAACGGGAGGGGCTTCAGGCGACGAGCAGTACTTC.

This sequence joins TRBV4-3 and TRBJ1-2; unclear D gene. CDR1 is LGHNA, CDR2 YSLEER, per germline. The CDR3 covers 18 residues. The V end lost 0 bases, the J end lost 4 bases, and 21 bases lay between the germline ends. In nucleotides, the CDR3 is TGCGCCAGCAGCCAAGAAGTCAGTTGGGCGCCAGATTCCTATGGCTACACCTTC. This gives the protein CASSQEVSWAPDSYGYTF.

This sequence joins TRBV19 and TRBJ1-1; 8 bases fit TRBD1. Germline trimming cut 9 bases from V and 3 bases from J; bases unmatched to any gene: 6. This CDR3 spans 13 amino acids. CDR1 is LNHDA and CDR2 is SQIVND in the germline V gene (reference sequence). The chain's CDR3 is CASVRTGHTEAFF. CDR3 sequence (DNA): TGTGCCAGCGTCAGGACAGGGCACACTGAAGCTTTCTTT.

The rearrangement uses TRBV27 and TRBJ2-3; weak D call: TRBD2 (5 bases). The CDR3 is 14 amino acids. Per the germline V gene, CDR1 is MNHEY and CDR2 is SMNVEV (reference sequence). Trimming left V 8 bases short and J 0 bases short, with 12 bases between. CDR3 nucleotides: TGTGCCAGCGTCAGAGGGCATAGCACAGATACGCAGTATTTT. As protein: CASVRGHSTDTQYF.

The chain is built from TRBV29-1 and TRBJ1-1; D possibly corresponds to TRBD1 (5 bases). The CDR3 extends over 13 amino acids. In germline, CDR1 is SQVTM, CDR2 ANQGSEA. V shed 3 bases and J shed 1 base, with 9 bases lying between them. The CDR3, as DNA: TGCAGCGTTGAGGGTCAGGGGAACACTGAAGCTTTCTTT. This codes for CSVEGQGNTEAFF.

This clone was counted between two and nine times. The genes are TRBV4-3 and TRBJ2-4; 10 bases line up with TRBD1. Germline trimming cut 4 bases from V and 7 bases from J; bases unmatched to any gene: 7. The CDR3 extends over 15 amino acids. Germline V lookup: CDR1 LGHNA, CDR2 YSLEER. In nucleotides, the CDR3 is TGCGCCAGCAGCCCGGGACAGGGGATGGGGAACATTCAGTACTTC. Protein sequence: CASSPGQGMGNIQYF.